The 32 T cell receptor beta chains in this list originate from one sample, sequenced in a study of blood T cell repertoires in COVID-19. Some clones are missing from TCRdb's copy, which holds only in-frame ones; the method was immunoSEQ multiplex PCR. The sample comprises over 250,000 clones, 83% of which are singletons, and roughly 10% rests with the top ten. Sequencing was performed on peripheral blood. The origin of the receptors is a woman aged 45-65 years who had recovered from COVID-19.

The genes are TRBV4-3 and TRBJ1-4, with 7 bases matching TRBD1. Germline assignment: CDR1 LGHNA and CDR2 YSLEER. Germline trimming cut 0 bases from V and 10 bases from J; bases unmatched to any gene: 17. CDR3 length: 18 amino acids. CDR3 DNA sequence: TGCGCCAGCAGCCAAGAGGGAATCGTGAGGGGGCTTTCGGTAAAACTGTTTTTT. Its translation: CASSQEGIVRGLSVKLFF.

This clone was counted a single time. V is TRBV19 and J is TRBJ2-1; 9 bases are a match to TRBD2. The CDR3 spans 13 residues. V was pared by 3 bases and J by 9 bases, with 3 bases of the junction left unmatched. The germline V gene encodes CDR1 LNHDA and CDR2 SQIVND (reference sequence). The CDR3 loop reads CASSMVSGSEQFF. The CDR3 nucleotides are TGTGCCAGTAGTATGGTTAGCGGGAGTGAGCAGTTCTTC.

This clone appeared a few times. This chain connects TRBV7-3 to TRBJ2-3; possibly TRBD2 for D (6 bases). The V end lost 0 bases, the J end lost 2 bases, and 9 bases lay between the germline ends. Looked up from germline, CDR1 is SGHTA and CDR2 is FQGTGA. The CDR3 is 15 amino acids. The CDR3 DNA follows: TGTGCCAGCAGCTTAACTAGCGGACCCACAGATACGCAGTATTTT. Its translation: CASSLTSGPTDTQYF.

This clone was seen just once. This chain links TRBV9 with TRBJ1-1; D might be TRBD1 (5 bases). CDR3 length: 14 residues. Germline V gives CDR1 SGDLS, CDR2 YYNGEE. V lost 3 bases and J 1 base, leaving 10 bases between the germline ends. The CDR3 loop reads CASSAPQGNTEAFF. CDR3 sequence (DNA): TGTGCCAGCAGCGCCCCTCAGGGGAACACTGAAGCTTTCTTT.

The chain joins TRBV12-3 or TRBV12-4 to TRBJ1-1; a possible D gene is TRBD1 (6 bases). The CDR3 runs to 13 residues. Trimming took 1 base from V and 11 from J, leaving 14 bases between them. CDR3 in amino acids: CASSLGAPRGAFF. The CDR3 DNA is TGTGCCAGCAGTTTAGGTGCCCCGAGGGGGGCTTTCTTT.

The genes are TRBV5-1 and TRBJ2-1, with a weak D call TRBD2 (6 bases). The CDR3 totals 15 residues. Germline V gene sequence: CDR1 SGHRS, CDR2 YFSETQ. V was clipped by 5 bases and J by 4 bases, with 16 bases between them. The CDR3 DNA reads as TGCGCCAGCAGGGGCGGAGGGGTTGGGTACAATGAGCAGTTCTTC. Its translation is CASRGGGVGYNEQFF.

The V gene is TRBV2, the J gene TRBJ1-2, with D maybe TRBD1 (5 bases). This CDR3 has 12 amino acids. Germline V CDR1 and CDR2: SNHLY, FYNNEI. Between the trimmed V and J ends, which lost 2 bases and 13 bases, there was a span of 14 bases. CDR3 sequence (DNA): TGTGCCAGCAGTGAAACCCTTGGGGCCGCCACCTTC. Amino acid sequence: CASSETLGAATF.

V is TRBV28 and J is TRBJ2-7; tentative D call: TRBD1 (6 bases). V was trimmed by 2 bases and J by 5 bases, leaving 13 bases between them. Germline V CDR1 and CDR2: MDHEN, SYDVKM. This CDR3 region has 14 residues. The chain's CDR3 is CASSLGQGSNEQYF. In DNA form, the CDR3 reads TGTGCCAGCAGTTTAGGGCAGGGGTCGAACGAGCAGTACTTC. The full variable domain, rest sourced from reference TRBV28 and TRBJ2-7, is DVKVTQSSRYLVKRTGEKVFLECVQDMDHENMFWYRQDPGLGLRLIYFSYDVKMKEKGDIPEGYSVSREKKERFSLILESASTNQTSMYLCASSLGQGSNEQYFGPGTRLTVT.

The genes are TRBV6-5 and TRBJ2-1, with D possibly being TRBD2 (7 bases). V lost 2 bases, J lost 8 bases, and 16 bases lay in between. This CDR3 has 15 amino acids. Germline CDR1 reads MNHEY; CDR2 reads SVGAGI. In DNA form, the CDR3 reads TGTGCCAGCAGTTACCGACTAGGGGGGGGTGATGAGCAGTTCTTC. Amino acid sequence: CASSYRLGGGDEQFF.

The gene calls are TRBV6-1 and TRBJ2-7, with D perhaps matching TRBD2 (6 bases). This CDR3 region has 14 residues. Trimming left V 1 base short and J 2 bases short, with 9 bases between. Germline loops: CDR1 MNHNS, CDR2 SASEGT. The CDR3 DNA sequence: TGTGCCAGCAGTGAAGGGAGGGGAACCTACGAGCAGTACTTC. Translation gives CASSEGRGTYEQYF.

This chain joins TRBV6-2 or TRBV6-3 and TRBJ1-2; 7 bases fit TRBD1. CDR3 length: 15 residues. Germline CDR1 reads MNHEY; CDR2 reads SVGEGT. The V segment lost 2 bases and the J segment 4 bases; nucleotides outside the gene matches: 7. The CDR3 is CASSYTQGTGYGYTF. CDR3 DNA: TGTGCCAGCAGTTACACACAGGGGACGGGCTATGGCTACACCTTC.

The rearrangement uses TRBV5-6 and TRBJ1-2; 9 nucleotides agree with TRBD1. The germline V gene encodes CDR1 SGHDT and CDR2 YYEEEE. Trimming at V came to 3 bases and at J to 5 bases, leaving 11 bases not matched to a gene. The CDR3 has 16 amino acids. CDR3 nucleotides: TGTGCCAGCAGCTCCTCCGGGACAGGGACTCTGTATGGCTACACCTTC. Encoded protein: CASSSSGTGTLYGYTF.

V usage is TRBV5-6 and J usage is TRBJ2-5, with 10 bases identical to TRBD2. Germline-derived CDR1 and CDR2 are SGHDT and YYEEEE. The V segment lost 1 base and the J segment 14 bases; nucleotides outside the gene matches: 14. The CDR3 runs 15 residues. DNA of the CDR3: TGTGCCAGCAGCTTGTTGGCTAGCGGGAGTCTGTCGATATACTTC. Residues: CASSLLASGSLSIYF.

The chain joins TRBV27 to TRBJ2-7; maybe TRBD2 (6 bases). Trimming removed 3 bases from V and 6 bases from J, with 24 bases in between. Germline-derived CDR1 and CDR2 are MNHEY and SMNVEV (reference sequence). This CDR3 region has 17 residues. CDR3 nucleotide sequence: TGTGCCAGCAGTTTCCTTACTGCGGAGGGATTAGCCTGCGAGCAGTACTTC. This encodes CASSFLTAEGLACEQYF.

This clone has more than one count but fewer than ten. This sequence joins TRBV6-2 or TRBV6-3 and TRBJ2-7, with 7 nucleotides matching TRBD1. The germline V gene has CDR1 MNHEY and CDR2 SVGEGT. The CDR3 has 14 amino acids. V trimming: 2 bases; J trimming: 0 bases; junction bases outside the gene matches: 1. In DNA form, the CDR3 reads TGTGCCAGCAGTTACGGGGACAGCTCCTACGAGCAGTACTTC. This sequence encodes CASSYGDSSYEQYF.

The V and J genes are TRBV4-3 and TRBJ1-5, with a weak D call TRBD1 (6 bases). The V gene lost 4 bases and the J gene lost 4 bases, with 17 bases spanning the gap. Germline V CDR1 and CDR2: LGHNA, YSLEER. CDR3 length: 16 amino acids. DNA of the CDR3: TGCGCCAGCAGCCCCTTTGGCAGGACAGAAAATCAGCCCCAGCATTTT. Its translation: CASSPFGRTENQPQHF.

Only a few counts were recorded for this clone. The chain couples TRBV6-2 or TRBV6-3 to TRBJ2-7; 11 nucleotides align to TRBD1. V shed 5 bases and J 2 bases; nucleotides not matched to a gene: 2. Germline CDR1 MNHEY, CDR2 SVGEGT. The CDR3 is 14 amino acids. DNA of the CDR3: TGTGCCAGCAGTCGGGACAGGGGGACCTACGAGCAGTACTTC. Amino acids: CASSRDRGTYEQYF.

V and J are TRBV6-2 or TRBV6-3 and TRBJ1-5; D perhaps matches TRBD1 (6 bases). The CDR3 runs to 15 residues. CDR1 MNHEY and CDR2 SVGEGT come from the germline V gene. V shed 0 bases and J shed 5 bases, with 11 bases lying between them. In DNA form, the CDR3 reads TGTGCCAGCAGTTACTCGAGGGGGGGACATCAGCCCCAGCATTTT. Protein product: CASSYSRGGHQPQHF.

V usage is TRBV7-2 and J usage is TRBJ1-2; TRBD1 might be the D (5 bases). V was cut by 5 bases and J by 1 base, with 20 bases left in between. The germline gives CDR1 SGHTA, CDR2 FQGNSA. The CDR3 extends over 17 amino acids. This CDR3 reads CASSDHRPAGLNYGYTF. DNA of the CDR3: TGTGCCAGCAGCGACCACAGGCCCGCAGGCCTTAACTATGGCTACACCTTC.

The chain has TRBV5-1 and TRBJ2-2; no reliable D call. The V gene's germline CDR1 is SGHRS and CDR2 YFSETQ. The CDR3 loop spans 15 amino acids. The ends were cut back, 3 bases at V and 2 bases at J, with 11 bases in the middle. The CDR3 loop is CASSSGGGNTGELFF. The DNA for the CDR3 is TGCGCCAGCAGCTCCGGCGGCGGAAACACCGGGGAGCTGTTTTTT. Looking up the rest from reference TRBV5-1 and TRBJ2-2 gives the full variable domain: KAGVTQTPRYLIKTRGQQVTLSCSPISGHRSVSWYQQTPGQGLQFLFEYFSETQRNKGNFPGRFSGRQFSNSRSEMNVSTLELGDSALYLCASSSGGGNTGELFFGEGSRLTVL.

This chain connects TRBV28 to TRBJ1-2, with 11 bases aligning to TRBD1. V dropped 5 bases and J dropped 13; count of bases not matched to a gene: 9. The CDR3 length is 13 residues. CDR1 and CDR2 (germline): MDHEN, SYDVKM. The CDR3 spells CASSPGTGGSVTF. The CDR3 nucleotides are TGTGCCAGCAGTCCGGGGACAGGGGGGTCTGTCACCTTC.

The CDR3 DNA sequence: TGTGCCAGCAGCTCGGGACAGGGGAACACCGGGGAGCTGTTTTTT. Its protein is CASSSGQGNTGELFF. The V gene is TRBV7-3, the J gene TRBJ2-2; 9 nucleotides agree with TRBD1. The CDR3 runs to 15 residues. Unmatched junction bases numbered 1, after V lost 4 bases and J lost 1 base. Germline V gene data show CDR1 as SGHTA and CDR2 as FQGTGA.

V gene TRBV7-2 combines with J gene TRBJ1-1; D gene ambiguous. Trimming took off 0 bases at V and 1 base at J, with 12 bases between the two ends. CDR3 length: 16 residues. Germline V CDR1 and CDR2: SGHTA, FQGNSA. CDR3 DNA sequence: TGTGCCAGCAGCTTAGCGCTCTCGACAACGAACACTGAAGCTTTCTTT. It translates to CASSLALSTTNTEAFF.

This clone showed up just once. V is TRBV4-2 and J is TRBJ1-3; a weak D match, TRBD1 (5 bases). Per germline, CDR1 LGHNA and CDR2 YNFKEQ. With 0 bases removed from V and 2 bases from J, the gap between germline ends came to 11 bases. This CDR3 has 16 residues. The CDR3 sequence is CASSQDRGTTGNTIYF. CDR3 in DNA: TGTGCCAGCAGCCAAGATCGGGGGACCACTGGAAACACCATATATTTT.

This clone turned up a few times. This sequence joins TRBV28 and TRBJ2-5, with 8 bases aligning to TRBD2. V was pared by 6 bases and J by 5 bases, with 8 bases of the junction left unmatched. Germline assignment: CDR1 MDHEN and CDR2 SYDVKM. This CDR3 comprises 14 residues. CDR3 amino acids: CASSSSGGAETQYF. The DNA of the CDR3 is TGTGCCAGCAGCTCCTCGGGGGGGGCGGAGACCCAGTACTTC.

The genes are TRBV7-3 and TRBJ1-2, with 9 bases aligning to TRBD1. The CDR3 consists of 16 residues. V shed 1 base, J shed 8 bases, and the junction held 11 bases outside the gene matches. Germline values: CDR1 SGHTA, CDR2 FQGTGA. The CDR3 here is CASSLNPSTGGQGYTF. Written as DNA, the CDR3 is TGTGCCAGCAGCTTAAATCCATCGACAGGGGGGCAAGGCTACACCTTC.

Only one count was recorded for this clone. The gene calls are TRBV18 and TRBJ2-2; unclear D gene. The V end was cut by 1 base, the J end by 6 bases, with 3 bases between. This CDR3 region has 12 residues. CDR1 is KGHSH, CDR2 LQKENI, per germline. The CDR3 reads CASSPRAGELFF. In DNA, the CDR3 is TGTGCCAGCTCACCACGAGCCGGGGAGCTGTTTTTT.

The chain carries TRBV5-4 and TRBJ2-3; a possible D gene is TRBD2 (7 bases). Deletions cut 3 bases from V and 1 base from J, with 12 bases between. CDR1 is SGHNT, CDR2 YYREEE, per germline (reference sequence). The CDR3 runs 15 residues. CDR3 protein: CASSSGAGGTDTQYF. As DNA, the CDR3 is TGTGCCAGCAGCTCGGGGGCGGGGGGCACAGATACGCAGTATTTT.

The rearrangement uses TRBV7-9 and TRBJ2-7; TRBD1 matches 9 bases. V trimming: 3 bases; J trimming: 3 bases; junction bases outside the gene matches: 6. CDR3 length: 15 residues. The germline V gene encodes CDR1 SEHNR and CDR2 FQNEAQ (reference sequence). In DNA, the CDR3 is TGTGCCAGCAGCTTCGGACAGGGGCAAGTCTACGAGCAGTACTTC. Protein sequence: CASSFGQGQVYEQYF.

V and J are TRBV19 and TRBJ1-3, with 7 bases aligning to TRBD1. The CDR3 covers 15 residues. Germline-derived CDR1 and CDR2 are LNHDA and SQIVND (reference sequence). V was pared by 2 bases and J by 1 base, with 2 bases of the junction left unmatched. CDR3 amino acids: CASSIRDSSGNTIYF. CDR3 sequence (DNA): TGTGCCAGTAGTATAAGGGACAGTTCTGGAAACACCATATATTTT.

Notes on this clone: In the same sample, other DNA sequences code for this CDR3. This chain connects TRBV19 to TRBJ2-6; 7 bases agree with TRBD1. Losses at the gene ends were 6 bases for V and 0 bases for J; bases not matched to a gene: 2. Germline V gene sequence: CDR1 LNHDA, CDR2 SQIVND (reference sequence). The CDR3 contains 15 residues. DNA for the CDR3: TGTGCCAGTAGGACAGGGTCCTCTGGGGCCAACGTCCTGACTTTC. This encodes CASRTGSSGANVLTF.

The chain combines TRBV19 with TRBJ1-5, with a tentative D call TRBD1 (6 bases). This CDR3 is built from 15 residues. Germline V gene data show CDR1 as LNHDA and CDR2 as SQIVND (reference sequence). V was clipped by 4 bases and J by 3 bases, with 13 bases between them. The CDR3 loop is CASSRPGTSNQPQHF. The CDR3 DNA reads TGTGCCAGTAGTAGGCCCGGGACATCCAATCAGCCCCAGCATTTT. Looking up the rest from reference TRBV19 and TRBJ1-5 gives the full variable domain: DGGITQSPKYLFRKEGQNVTLSCEQNLNHDAMYWYRQDPGQGLRLIYYSQIVNDFQKGDIAEGYSVSREKKESFPLTVTSAQKNPTAFYLCASSRPGTSNQPQHFGDGTRLSIL.